Sequencing of this T cell receptor (beta chain) was carried out in a study of monozygotic twins with inflammatory bowel disease (dated by TCRdb to between 2017 and 2020). Describing the broader study: The full study comprised 28 monozygotic twin pairs: nine German pairs (four IBD-concordant, five IBD-discordant) and 19 IBD-discordant Danish pairs. The search for disease-associated traits relied mainly on comparing, within discordant pairs, IBD patients with their genetically identical healthy co-twins. Each individual had, on average, about 151 000 unique TCRalpha sequences and 181 000 unique TCRbeta sequences available for analysis. The paper as a whole reports these results and caveats: The analysis was unable to tell apart different T cell subtypes. Fewer clonotypes were shared with other individuals by IBD patients than by healthy twins, most markedly in patients showing signs of disease activity. Concordant and discordant twins showed no difference in repertoire similarity, possibly because of limited statistical power. Because patients received different immunosuppressive treatments, the repertoires may have picked up extra background noise and variability between individuals. No single strong signal or clonotype linked to IBD turned up in the results, so the idea that one exists was not supported. Measured by the inverse Simpson index, TCRbeta repertoire diversity was lower in IBD patients than in their healthy co-twins.

The CDR3 numbers 14 residues from cysteine through phenylalanine. No nucleotide data were recorded. In the germline V gene (reference sequence), CDR1 corresponds to LNHDA and CDR2 to SQIVND. From each donor, a roughly 2.6 ml peripheral blood sample was collected into PAXgene tubes and stored at -80 degrees C. Total RNA was isolated from whole blood with the PAXgene blood miRNA kit on an automated QIAcube, without T cell sorting. Peripheral blood from monozygotic twin pairs concordant or discordant for inflammatory bowel disease was subjected to deep TCRalpha and TCRbeta repertoire profiling with unique molecular barcoding. Smoking habits were recorded for all twin pairs, with individuals classified as current, former or never smokers. Of note for this clonotype: Its target antigen remains unknown.

Library preparation was by 5' RACE. The input for every TCR library was 3,500 to 4,000 ng of total RNA. For each sample, cDNA synthesis with SMARTScribe reverse transcriptase was split into eight separate reactions. Unique molecular identifiers containing a 6-nucleotide sample barcode were introduced through template switching during cDNA synthesis. TCRalpha and TCRbeta cDNA was amplified in two nested PCRs of roughly 16 and 10 cycles, and bead purification was carried out after each PCR. Before amplification, cDNA was treated with uracil DNA-glycosylase and purified using the QIAquick PCR purification kit. The second PCR added Illumina TruSeq-compatible adapters along with sample-specific barcodes. TapeStation and Qubit were used to check library quality and concentration, and approximately 5.4 ng of each library was pooled. Sequencing of pooled libraries was carried out on an Illumina HiSeq2500 single-index Rapid Run using 2 x 100 bp reads and custom sequencing primers. The authors' analysis ran thus. PCR and sequencing errors were corrected by UMI-based consensus assembly using MiGEC version 1.2.6. MiXCR version 2.1.1 was used for V(D)J alignment, clonotype assembly and CDR3 extraction. Gene usage, clonotype sharing and MAIT/NKT TCR abundance were normalised by analysing the top 1000, 10 000 and 20 000 clonotypes per sample. After downsampling to 27 000 UMIs, diversity was calculated as the inverse Simpson index using the vegan R package. Paired Mann-Whitney U tests were applied to discordant twin pairs, with Benjamini-Hochberg correction for multiple testing. Following TCRdb reprocessing, every CDR3 protein sequence forms one entry, and DNA is not provided. TCRdb, not the original authors, processed these V and J calls. This specimen's table enumerates roughly 300,000 distinct CDR3 sequences. The ten largest clones take up roughly 5.3% of the sample.

The receptor's source is a human donor with ulcerative colitis or Crohn's disease, or a healthy co-twin of an affected twin (not recorded which). The sample taken for sequencing was blood. This receptor chain uses TRBV19 and TRBJ2-1; TCRdb's assignment of TRBD1 cannot be checked, as there is no DNA. The CDR3 region: CASRRDRGHNEQFF.